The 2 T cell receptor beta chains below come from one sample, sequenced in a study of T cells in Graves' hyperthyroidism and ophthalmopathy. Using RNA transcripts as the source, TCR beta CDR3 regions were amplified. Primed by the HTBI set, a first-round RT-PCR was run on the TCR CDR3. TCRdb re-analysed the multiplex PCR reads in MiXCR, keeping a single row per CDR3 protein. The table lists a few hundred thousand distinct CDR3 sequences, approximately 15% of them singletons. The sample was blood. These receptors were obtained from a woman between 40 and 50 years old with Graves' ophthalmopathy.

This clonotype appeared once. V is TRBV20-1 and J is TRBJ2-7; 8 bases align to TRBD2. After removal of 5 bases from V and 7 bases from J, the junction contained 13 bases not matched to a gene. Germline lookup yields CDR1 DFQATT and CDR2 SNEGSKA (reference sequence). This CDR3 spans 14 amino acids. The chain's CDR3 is CSAPGPGLDGEQYF. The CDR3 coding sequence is TGCAGTGCTCCCGGCCCGGGACTAGATGGGGAGCAGTACTTC.

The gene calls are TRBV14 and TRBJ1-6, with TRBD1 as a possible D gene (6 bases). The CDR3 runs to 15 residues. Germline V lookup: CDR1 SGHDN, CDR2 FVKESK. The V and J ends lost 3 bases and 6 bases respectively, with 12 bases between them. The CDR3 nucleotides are TGTGCCAGCAGCCACAACAGGGTGGCTAATTCACCCCTCCACTTT. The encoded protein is CASSHNRVANSPLHF.